This entry lists 20 T cell receptor beta chains sequenced from one sample in a study of regulatory T cells. The PCR used 52 TRBV and 13 TRBJ primers. Only in-frame clones appear in the TCRdb table, and some are missing; sequencing was by immunoSEQ multiplex PCR. The sample yields 20,000 to 25,000 clones, over 85% seen once. The sequenced sample was CD8+ T cells sorted from blood. The receptors originated from a child younger than 10 with CD3G deficiency.

The table lists this clone with a count of one. The chain recombines TRBV28 with TRBJ2-3; 12 bases match TRBD2. Trimming at V came to 5 bases and at J to 2 bases, leaving 2 bases not matched to a gene. The V gene's germline CDR1 is MDHEN and CDR2 SYDVKM. This CDR3 region has 15 residues. The CDR3 DNA reads as TGTGCCAGCAGTCTAGCGGGAGGGATCACAGATACGCAGTATTTT. Protein: CASSLAGGITDTQYF.

This chain uses TRBV27 with TRBJ2-3; unclear D gene. The CDR3 runs to 13 residues. V lost 0 bases and J 5 bases, leaving 6 bases between the germline ends. CDR1 is MNHEY and CDR2 is SMNVEV in the germline V gene (reference sequence). The CDR3 is CASSLSGIDTQYF. The CDR3, as DNA: TGTGCCAGCAGTTTATCAGGGATAGATACGCAGTATTTT.

The CDR3: CASSPSGPYNEQFF. CDR3 coding DNA: TGTGCCAGCAGTCCTAGCGGACCCTACAATGAGCAGTTCTTC. The chain joins TRBV27 to TRBJ2-1, with TRBD2 identical over 7 bases. The CDR3 is made up of 14 amino acids. Trimming cost V 5 bases and J 2 bases; bases outside gene matches: 3. Germline values: CDR1 MNHEY, CDR2 SMNVEV (reference sequence).

This rearrangement joins TRBV28 to TRBJ2-7; 12 nucleotides align to TRBD2. V trimming: 6 bases; J trimming: 2 bases; junction bases outside the gene matches: 2. The germline V gene has CDR1 MDHEN and CDR2 SYDVKM. The CDR3 is 14 residues long. The CDR3 coding sequence is TGTGCCAGCAGACGGACTAGCGGGACCTACGAGCAGTACTTC. Translation gives CASRRTSGTYEQYF.

The chain uses TRBV18 and TRBJ2-2; possibly TRBD2 for D (6 bases). Germline assignment: CDR1 KGHSH and CDR2 LQKENI. This CDR3 region has 15 residues. The ends were cut back, 3 bases at V and 2 bases at J, with 10 bases in the middle. For the CDR3, the DNA is TGTGCCAGCTCACCGACTAGGTTCAACACCGGGGAGCTGTTTTTT. It codes for CASSPTRFNTGELFF. Full variable domain (outside the CDR3, taken from reference TRBV18 and TRBJ2-2): NAGVMQNPRHLVRRRGQEARLRCSPMKGHSHVYWYRQLPEEGLKFMVYLQKENIIDESGMPKERFSAEFPKEGPSILRIQQVVRGDSAAYFCASSPTRFNTGELFFGEGSRLTVL.

The V call is TRBV10-3, the J call TRBJ2-7; 13 bases line up with TRBD2. Germline V CDR1 and CDR2: ENHRY, SYGVKD. V dropped 4 bases and J dropped 2; count of bases not matched to a gene: 2. The length of the CDR3 is 15 residues. CDR3: CAISGGLAGAYEQYF. The CDR3 nucleotides are TGTGCCATCAGTGGAGGACTAGCGGGAGCCTACGAGCAGTACTTC.

The chain carries TRBV28 and TRBJ2-3; 7 nucleotides align to TRBD2. This CDR3 region has 15 residues. J lost 4 bases, V lost 6 bases, and 10 bases had no gene match. CDR1 and CDR2 from the germline V gene are MDHEN and SYDVKM. The DNA for the CDR3 is TGTGCCAGCAGCGAGAGAGGGGACTATGCAGATACGCAGTATTTT. Amino acid sequence: CASSERGDYADTQYF.

V gene TRBV7-9 combines with J gene TRBJ2-1; TRBD2 matches at 11 bases. There are 16 residues in the CDR3. The V segment lost 5 bases and the J segment 5 bases; nucleotides outside the gene matches: 8. Germline CDR1 and CDR2: SEHNR and FQNEAQ (reference sequence). The CDR3 DNA sequence: TGTGCCAGCAGCCGACGACTAGCGGGATCGCACAATGAGCAGTTCTTC. It translates to CASSRRLAGSHNEQFF. The whole variable domain, remainder taken from reference TRBV7-9 and TRBJ2-1, is DTGVSQNPRHKITKRGQNVTFRCDPISEHNRLYWYRQTLGQGPEFLTYFQNEAQLEKSRLLSDRFSAERPKGSFSTLEIQRTEQGDSAMYLCASSRRLAGSHNEQFFGPGTRLTVL.

The chain employs TRBV7-8 and TRBJ2-6, with a tentative D call TRBD2 (5 bases). Germline loops: CDR1 SGHVS, CDR2 FQNEAQ. Trimming shortened V by 6 bases and J by 7 bases, and 7 bases separated the two germline ends. CDR3 size: 12 residues. The CDR3 coding sequence is TGTGCCAGCAGAGGAGGTGCCAACGTCCTGACTTTC. It encodes CASRGGANVLTF.

The V call is TRBV11-2, the J call TRBJ2-7; 12 nucleotides match TRBD2. V dropped 5 bases and J dropped 3; count of bases not matched to a gene: 5. The germline CDR1 and CDR2 sequences are SGHAT and FQNNGV. The CDR3 consists of 15 residues. As DNA, the CDR3 is TGTGCCAGCAGCCCCGGACTAGCGGGGAGCTACGAGCAGTACTTC. Translated, it gives CASSPGLAGSYEQYF.

The chain links TRBV28 to TRBJ2-7, with D perhaps matching TRBD1 (8 bases). This CDR3 spans 19 amino acids. Trimming left V 4 bases short and J 0 bases short, with 25 bases between. Germline V gene sequence: CDR1 MDHEN, CDR2 SYDVKM. This chain's CDR3 is CASSSLDRASGQSSYEQYF. DNA of the CDR3: TGTGCCAGCAGTTCCCTGGACAGGGCTAGCGGACAAAGCTCCTACGAGCAGTACTTC. The complete variable domain, with remaining parts taken from reference TRBV28 and TRBJ2-7, reads DVKVTQSSRYLVKRTGEKVFLECVQDMDHENMFWYRQDPGLGLRLIYFSYDVKMKEKGDIPEGYSVSREKKERFSLILESASTNQTSMYLCASSSLDRASGQSSYEQYFGPGTRLTVT.

The rearrangement joins TRBV6-1 to TRBJ2-7; D unresolved. The CDR3 loop spans 12 amino acids. Trimming took off 7 bases at V and 6 bases at J, with 13 bases between the two ends. Germline V lookup: CDR1 MNHNS, CDR2 SASEGT. The CDR3 sequence is CASKDTPGEQYF. The CDR3 coding sequence is TGTGCCAGCAAGGATACTCCCGGCGAGCAGTACTTC.

The CDR3 sequence: CASSSTRTGLREQYF. In DNA form, the CDR3 reads TGTGCCAGCAGTTCCACAAGGACAGGCCTGCGCGAGCAGTACTTC. The chain links TRBV28 to TRBJ2-7; 7 bases align to TRBD1. The junction had 12 bases not matched to a gene; V was cut back by 4 bases and J by 6 bases. The CDR3 runs 15 residues. CDR1 and CDR2 (germline): MDHEN, SYDVKM.

The chain links TRBV6-1 to TRBJ2-7; possible D gene TRBD2, 6 bases. Germline CDR1 MNHNS, CDR2 SASEGT. This CDR3 is built from 15 residues. Trimming took 3 bases from V and 2 from J, leaving 14 bases between them. Written as DNA, the CDR3 is TGTGCCAGCAGTGAGCTAGCGCTCACAACCTACGAGCAGTACTTC. Translated, it gives CASSELALTTYEQYF.

The rearrangement uses TRBV4-1 and TRBJ2-7; no reliable D call. Deletions cut 0 bases from V and 6 bases from J, with 33 bases between. The germline V gene has CDR1 MGHRA and CDR2 YSYEKL. The CDR3 contains 21 residues. CDR3 sequence (DNA): TGCGCCAGCAGCCAAGATTGTGGCGTATCTATCACAGATGGGGTGCCGCTCGAGCAGTACTTC. This sequence encodes CASSQDCGVSITDGVPLEQYF.

V and J are TRBV5-1 and TRBJ1-1, with D perhaps TRBD1 (6 bases). Germline-derived CDR1 and CDR2 are SGHRS and YFSETQ. The CDR3 length is 14 residues. Deletions cut 0 bases from V and 4 bases from J, with 10 bases between. The CDR3 region is CASSLAGEATEAFF. CDR3 nucleotides: TGCGCCAGCAGCTTGGCAGGGGAAGCCACTGAAGCTTTCTTT.

The chain couples TRBV7-8 to TRBJ2-3; maybe TRBD2 (5 bases). The germline V gene has CDR1 SGHVS and CDR2 FQNEAQ. V was trimmed by 0 bases and J by 6 bases, leaving 13 bases between them. The CDR3 has 15 residues. CDR3 protein: CASSLAAGVGDTQYF. DNA of the CDR3: TGTGCCAGCAGCTTAGCGGCGGGTGTGGGGGATACGCAGTATTTT.

V usage is TRBV7-9 and J usage is TRBJ2-3; 8 bases fit TRBD1. This CDR3 has 16 residues. Germline lookup yields CDR1 SEHNR and CDR2 FQNEAQ (reference sequence). J lost 1 base, V lost 0 bases, and 3 bases had no gene match. The CDR3 region has the DNA TGTGCCAGCAGCTTAGCGCAGGGGGCGGGCACAGATACGCAGTATTTT. Translated, it gives CASSLAQGAGTDTQYF.

The genes are TRBV13 and TRBJ2-5; D not resolved. The end of the DNA is better explained by TRBJ2-7, so the J call may be wrong. CDR1 PRHDT and CDR2 FYEKMQ come from the germline V gene (reference sequence). The CDR3 sequence is 11 residues long. The CDR3 DNA reads as TGTGCCAGCAGCCAAGGAGCCGAGCAGTACTTC. Its translation: CASSQGAEQYF.

The chain carries TRBV4-1 and TRBJ2-6; D is perhaps TRBD2 (6 bases). V was clipped by 4 bases and J by 5 bases, with 21 bases between them. The CDR3 totals 18 residues. Germline CDR1 MGHRA, CDR2 YSYEKL. CDR3 in DNA: TGCGCCAGCAGCCCTATTTGGGGGGTCACGAATTGGGCCAACGTCCTGACTTTC. Translated, it gives CASSPIWGVTNWANVLTF.